This TCR beta chain comes out of a study of CD8 T cells in ankylosing spondylitis. Points from the study as a whole: Characteristic of ankylosing spondylitis blood, it appeared, was a TCR beta motif comprising eight highly homologous variants. Disease-linked clones reportedly concentrated significantly in matched ankylosing spondylitis synovial fluid. Existing reports had already noted some motif variants in reactive arthritis synovial fluid and blood.

As the method for making TCR beta libraries, quantitative 5'-RACE with molecular barcodes was used. TCRdb re-called the 5' RACE reads through MiXCR, storing one row per CDR3 protein. The sample includes about 540,000 distinct CDR3 sequences, roughly 13% of them seen just once. About this clonotype: As yet, its antigen is unknown.

The specimen was blood, either unsorted or a sorted T cell fraction (not recorded which). The sequence was obtained from a male donor with ankylosing spondylitis.

The CDR3: CASSYTLLDIQYF. The CDR3 nucleotides are TGTGCCAGCAGTTACACTTTATTGGACATTCAGTACTTC. J is TRBJ2-4 and V is TRBV6-2 or TRBV6-3; D gene ambiguous. V was cut by 2 bases and J by 8 bases, with 10 bases left in between. The germline V gene encodes CDR1 MNHEY and CDR2 SVGEGT. The CDR3 has 13 amino acids.